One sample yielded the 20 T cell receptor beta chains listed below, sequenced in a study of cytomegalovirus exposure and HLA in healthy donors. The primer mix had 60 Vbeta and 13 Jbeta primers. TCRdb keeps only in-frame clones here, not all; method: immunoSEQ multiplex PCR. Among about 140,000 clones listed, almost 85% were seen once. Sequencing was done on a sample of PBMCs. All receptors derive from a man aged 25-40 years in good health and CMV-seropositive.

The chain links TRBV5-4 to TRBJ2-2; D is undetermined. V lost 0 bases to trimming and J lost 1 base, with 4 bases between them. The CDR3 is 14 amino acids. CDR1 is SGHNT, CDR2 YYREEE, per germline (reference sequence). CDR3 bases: TGTGCCAGCAGCTTGGATCAGAACACCGGGGAGCTGTTTTTT. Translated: CASSLDQNTGELFF. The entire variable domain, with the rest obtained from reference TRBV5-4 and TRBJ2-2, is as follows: ETGVTQSPTHLIKTRGQQVTLRCSSQSGHNTVSWYQQALGQGPQFIFQYYREEENGRGNFPPRFSGLQFPNYSSELNVNALELDDSALYLCASSLDQNTGELFFGEGSRLTVL.

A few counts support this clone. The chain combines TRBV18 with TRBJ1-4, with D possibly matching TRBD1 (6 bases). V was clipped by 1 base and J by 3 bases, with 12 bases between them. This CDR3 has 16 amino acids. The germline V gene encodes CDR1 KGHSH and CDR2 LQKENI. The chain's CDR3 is CASSPQGVFANEKLFF. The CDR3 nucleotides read TGTGCCAGCTCACCACAGGGGGTGTTTGCTAATGAAAAACTGTTTTTT.

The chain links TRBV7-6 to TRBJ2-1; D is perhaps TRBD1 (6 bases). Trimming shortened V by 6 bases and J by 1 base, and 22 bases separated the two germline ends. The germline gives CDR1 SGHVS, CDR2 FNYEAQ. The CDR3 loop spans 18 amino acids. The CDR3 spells CASRPGAGGGRSYNEQFF. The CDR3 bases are TGTGCCAGCAGGCCCGGGGCTGGGGGCGGACGATCCTACAATGAGCAGTTCTTC.

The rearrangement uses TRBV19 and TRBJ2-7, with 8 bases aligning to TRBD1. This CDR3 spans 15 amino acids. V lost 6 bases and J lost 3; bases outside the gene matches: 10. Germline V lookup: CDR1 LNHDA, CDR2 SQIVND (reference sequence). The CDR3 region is CASRQGTGSLYEQYF. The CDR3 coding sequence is TGTGCCAGTAGACAGGGGACAGGCTCACTCTACGAGCAGTACTTC.

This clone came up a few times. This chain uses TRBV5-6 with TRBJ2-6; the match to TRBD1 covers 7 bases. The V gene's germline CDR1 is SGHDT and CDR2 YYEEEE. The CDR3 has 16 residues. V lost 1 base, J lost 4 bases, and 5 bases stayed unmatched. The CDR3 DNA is TGTGCCAGCAGCTTGAGGGGGCGGTGGGGGGCCAACGTCCTGACTTTC. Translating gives CASSLRGRWGANVLTF.

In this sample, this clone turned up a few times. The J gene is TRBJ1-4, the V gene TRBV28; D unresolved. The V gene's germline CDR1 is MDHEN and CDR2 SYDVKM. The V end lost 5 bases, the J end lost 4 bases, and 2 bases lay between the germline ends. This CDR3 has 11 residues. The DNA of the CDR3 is TGTGCCAGCAGTCATAATGAAAAACTGTTTTTT. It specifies CASSHNEKLFF. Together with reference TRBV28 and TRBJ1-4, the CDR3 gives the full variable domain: DVKVTQSSRYLVKRTGEKVFLECVQDMDHENMFWYRQDPGLGLRLIYFSYDVKMKEKGDIPEGYSVSREKKERFSLILESASTNQTSMYLCASSHNEKLFFGSGTQLSVL.

The CDR3 coding sequence is TGTGCCAGCTCACCTCAGCCTCCTAGCGGGAGATCAACAGATACGCAGTATTTT. Its translation: CASSPQPPSGRSTDTQYF. The gene calls are TRBV18 and TRBJ2-3, with TRBD2 matching over 10 bases. From germline, CDR1 is KGHSH and CDR2 LQKENI. J lost 3 bases, V lost 3 bases, and 12 bases had no gene match. This CDR3 contains 18 residues.

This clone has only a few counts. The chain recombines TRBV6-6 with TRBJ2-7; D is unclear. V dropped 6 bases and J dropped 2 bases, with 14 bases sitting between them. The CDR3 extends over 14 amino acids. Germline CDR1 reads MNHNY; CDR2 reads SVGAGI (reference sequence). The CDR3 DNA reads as TGTGCCAGCAGGAGTTACAGTTCAACCTACGAGCAGTACTTC. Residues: CASRSYSSTYEQYF.

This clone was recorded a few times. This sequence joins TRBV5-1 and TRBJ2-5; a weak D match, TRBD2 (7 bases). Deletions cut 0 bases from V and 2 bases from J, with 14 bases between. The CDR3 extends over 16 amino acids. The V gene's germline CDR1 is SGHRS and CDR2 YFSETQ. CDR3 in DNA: TGCGCCAGCAGCTTGGCCGGGGGGACACCACAAGAGACCCAGTACTTC. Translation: CASSLAGGTPQETQYF.

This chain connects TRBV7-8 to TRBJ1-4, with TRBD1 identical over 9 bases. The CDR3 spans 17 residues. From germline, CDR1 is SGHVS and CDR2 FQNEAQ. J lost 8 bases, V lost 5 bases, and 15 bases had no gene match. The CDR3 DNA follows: TGTGCCAGCAGCGATCATACCGGGACAGGGAGGTTCGAAAAACTGTTTTTT. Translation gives CASSDHTGTGRFEKLFF.

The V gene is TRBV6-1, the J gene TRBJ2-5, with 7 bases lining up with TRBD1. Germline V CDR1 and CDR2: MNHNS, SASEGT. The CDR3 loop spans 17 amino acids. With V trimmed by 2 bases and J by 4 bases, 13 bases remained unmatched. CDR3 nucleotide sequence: TGTGCCAGCAGTGAAACGGGGACCCGACAGGGATCAGAGACCCAGTACTTC. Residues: CASSETGTRQGSETQYF.

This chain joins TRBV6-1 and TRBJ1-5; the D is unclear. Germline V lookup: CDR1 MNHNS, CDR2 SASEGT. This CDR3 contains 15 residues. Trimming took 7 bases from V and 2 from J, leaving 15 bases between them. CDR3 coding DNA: TGTGCCAGCACGGAGGGTATGATGGGCAATCAGCCCCAGCATTTT. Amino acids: CASTEGMMGNQPQHF.

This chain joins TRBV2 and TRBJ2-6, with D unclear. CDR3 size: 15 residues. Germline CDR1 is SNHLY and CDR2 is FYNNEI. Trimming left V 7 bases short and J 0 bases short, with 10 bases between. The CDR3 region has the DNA TGTGCCAGCAAGCCACAGAGCTCTGGGGCCAACGTCCTGACTTTC. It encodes CASKPQSSGANVLTF. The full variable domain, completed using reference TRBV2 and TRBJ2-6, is EPEVTQTPSHQVTQMGQEVILRCVPISNHLYFYWYRQILGQKVEFLVSFYNNEISEKSEIFDDQFSVERPDGSNFTLKIRSTKLEDSAMYFCASKPQSSGANVLTFGAGSRLTVL.

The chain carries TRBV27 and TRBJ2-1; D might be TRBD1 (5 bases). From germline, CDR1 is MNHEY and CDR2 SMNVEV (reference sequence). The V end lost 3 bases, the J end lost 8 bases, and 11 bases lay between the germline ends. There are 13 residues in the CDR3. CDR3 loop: CASSFRGNYEQFF. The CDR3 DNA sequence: TGTGCCAGCAGTTTTAGGGGTAACTATGAGCAGTTCTTC.

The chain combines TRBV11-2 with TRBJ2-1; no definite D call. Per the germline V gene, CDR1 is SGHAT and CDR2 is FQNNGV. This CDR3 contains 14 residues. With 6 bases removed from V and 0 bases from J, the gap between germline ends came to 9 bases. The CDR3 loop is CASRVASSYNEQFF. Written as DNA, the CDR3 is TGTGCCAGCAGGGTTGCCAGCTCCTACAATGAGCAGTTCTTC.

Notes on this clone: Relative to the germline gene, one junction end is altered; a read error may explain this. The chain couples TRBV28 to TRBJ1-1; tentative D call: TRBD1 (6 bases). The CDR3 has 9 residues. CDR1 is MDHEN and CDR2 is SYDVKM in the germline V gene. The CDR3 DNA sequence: TGTGCCAGCAGCCCACCAGGGGAATTT. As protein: CASSPPGEF.

CDR3 nucleotides: TGTGCCAGCGACCCCCTGGAGGGAGATACGCAGTATTTT. This sequence encodes CASDPLEGDTQYF. J is TRBJ2-3 and V is TRBV7-9; D might be TRBD2 (6 bases). The length of the CDR3 is 13 residues. The V gene lost 8 bases and the J gene lost 5 bases, with 14 bases spanning the gap. Germline lookup yields CDR1 SEHNR and CDR2 FQNEAQ (reference sequence).

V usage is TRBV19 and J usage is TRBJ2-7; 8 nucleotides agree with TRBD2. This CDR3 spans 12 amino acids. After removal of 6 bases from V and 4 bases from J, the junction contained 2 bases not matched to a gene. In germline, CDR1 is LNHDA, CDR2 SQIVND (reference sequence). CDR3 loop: CASSGGAYEQYF. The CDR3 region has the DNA TGTGCCAGTAGCGGGGGGGCATACGAGCAGTACTTC.

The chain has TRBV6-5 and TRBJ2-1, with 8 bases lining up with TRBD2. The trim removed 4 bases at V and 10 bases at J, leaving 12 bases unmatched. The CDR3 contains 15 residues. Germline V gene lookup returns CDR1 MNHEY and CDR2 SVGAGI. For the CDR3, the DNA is TGTGCCAGCAGTTCGGGGGGGCCGTTCATCAGGGAGCAGTTCTTC. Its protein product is CASSSGGPFIREQFF.

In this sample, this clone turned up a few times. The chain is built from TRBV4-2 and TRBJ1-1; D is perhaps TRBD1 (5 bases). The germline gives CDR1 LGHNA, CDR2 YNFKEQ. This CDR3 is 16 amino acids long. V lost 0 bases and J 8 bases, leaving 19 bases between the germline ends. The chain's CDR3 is CASSQESAPAGGEAFF. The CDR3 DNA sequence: TGTGCCAGCAGCCAAGAGAGTGCCCCGGCGGGGGGGGAAGCTTTCTTT.